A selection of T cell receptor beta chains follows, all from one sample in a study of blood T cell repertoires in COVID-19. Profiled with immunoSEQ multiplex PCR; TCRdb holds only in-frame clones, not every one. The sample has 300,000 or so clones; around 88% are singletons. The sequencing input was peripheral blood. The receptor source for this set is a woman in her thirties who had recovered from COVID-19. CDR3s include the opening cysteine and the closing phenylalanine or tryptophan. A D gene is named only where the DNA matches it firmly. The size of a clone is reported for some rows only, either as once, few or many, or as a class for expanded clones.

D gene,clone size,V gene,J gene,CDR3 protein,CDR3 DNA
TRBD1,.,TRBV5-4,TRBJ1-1,CASSKGTGETEAFF,TGTGCCAGCAGCAAGGGGACAGGGGAAACTGAAGCTTTCTTT
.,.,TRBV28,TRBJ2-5,CASSYKQETQYF,TGTGCCAGCAGCTATAAACAAGAGACCCAGTACTTC
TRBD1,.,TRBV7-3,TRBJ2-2,CASSPGQGAASNTGELFF,TGTGCCAGCAGCCCCGGACAGGGGGCGGCCTCGAACACCGGGGAGCTGTTTTTT
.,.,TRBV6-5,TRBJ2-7,CASSYSGLVGGEQYF,TGTGCCAGCAGTTACTCGGGTCTAGTAGGGGGCGAGCAGTACTTC
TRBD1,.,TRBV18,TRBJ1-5,CASSPDRDNQPQHF,TGTGCCAGCTCACCTGACAGGGACAATCAGCCCCAGCATTTT
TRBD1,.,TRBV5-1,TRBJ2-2,CASRSDRANTGELFF,TGCGCCAGCAGGTCGGACAGGGCGAACACCGGGGAGCTGTTTTTT
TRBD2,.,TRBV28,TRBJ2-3,CASQEVGGVITDTQYF,TGTGCCAGCCAAGAGGTCGGGGGGGTTATCACAGATACGCAGTATTTT
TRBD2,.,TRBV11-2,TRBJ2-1,CASSRTSGGLYNEQFF,TGTGCCAGCAGCCGGACTAGCGGGGGTCTTTACAATGAGCAGTTCTTC
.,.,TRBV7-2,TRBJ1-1,CASSFTGSRTEAFF,TGTGCCAGCAGCTTTACAGGGAGTCGGACTGAAGCTTTCTTT
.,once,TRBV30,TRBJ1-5,CAWSVGGPVQPQHF,TGTGCCTGGAGTGTCGGCGGGCCTGTGCAGCCCCAGCATTTT
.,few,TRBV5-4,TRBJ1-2,CASSSPGMGGYTF,TGTGCCAGCAGCTCCCCGGGGATGGGTGGCTACACCTTC
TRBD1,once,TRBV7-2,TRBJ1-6,CASTSDRGRSPLHF,TGTGCCAGCACCTCCGACAGGGGGCGTTCACCCCTCCACTTT
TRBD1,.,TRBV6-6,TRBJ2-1,CASSLGQGEWVQFF,TGTGCCAGCAGTCTAGGACAGGGGGAGTGGGTGCAGTTCTTC
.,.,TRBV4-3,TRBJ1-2,CASSHGTNGYTF,TGCGCCAGCAGCCACGGGACAAATGGCTACACCTTC
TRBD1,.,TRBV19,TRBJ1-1,CASSPPDRANTEAFF,TGTGCCAGTAGCCCGCCGGACAGGGCGAACACTGAAGCTTTCTTT
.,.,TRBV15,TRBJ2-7,CATSRGGSLSYEQYF,TGTGCCACCAGCAGAGGAGGGTCCCTCTCCTACGAGCAGTACTTC
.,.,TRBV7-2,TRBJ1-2,CASSLASRTLYGYTF,TGTGCCAGCAGCTTAGCCTCCCGGACACTCTATGGCTACACCTTC
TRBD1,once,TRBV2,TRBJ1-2,CASRRQGSDYGYTF,TGTGCCAGCAGAAGACAGGGTAGCGACTATGGCTACACCTTC
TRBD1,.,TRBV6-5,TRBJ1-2,CASSLDRASDGYTF,TGTGCCAGCAGTTTGGACAGGGCGTCGGACGGCTACACCTTC
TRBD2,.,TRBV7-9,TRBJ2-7,CASSVSGGYYEQYF,TGTGCCAGCAGCGTTAGCGGGGGGTACTACGAGCAGTACTTC
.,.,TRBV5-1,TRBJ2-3,CASSQTGHNADTQYF,TGCGCCAGCAGCCAAACAGGGCATAACGCAGATACGCAGTATTTT
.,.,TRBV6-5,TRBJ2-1,CASSYSPSSYNEQFF,TGTGCCAGCAGTTACTCGCCTAGCTCCTACAATGAGCAGTTCTTC
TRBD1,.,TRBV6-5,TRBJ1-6,CASSYSRDREPLHF,TGTGCCAGCAGTTACTCGAGGGACAGAGAACCCCTCCACTTT
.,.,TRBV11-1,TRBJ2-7,CASSLGPSLLEQYF,TGTGCCAGCAGCTTAGGGCCCAGTCTGCTCGAGCAGTACTTC
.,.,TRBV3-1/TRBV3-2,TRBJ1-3,CASSPTYNSGNTIYF,TGTGCCAGCAGTCCCACATATAACTCTGGAAACACCATATATTTT
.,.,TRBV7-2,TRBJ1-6,CASSLHMAENSPLHF,TGTGCCAGCAGCCTTCATATGGCGGAGAATTCACCCCTCCACTTT
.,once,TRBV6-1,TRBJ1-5,CASSGAGMRDAQPQHF,TGTGCCAGCAGTGGGGCTGGTATGAGGGATGCTCAGCCCCAGCATTTT
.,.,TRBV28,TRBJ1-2,CASTREQTYGYTF,TGTGCCAGCACAAGGGAGCAAACCTATGGCTACACCTTC
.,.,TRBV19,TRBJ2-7,CASSITVRSPTYEQYF,TGTGCCAGTAGTATAACAGTTAGATCTCCAACCTACGAGCAGTACTTC
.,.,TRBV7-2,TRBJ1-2,CASSLLGFGSTSYGYTF,TGTGCCAGCAGCTTATTAGGTTTTGGGAGTACTAGTTATGGCTACACCTTC
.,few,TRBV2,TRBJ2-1,CASKPGLPVGFF,TGTGCCAGCAAGCCAGGGCTACCAGTTGGGTTCTTC
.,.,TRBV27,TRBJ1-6,CASSQGRENSPLHF,TGTGCCAGCAGCCAAGGACGGGAAAATTCACCCCTCCACTTT
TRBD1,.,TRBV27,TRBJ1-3,CASRPGTGAGNTIYF,TGTGCCAGCAGACCCGGGACAGGTGCTGGAAACACCATATATTTT
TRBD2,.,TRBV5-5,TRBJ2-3,CASSYWRGGTDTQYF,TGTGCCAGCAGCTACTGGCGGGGGGGCACAGATACGCAGTATTTT
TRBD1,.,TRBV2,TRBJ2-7,CASSGQGQGEQYF,TGTGCCAGCAGTGGACAGGGTCAAGGCGAGCAGTACTTC
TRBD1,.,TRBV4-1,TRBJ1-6,CASSQVTGGAYNSPLHF,TGCGCCAGCAGCCAAGTCACAGGGGGGGCCTATAATTCACCCCTCCACTTT
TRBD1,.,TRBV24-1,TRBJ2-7,CATSDARDREWRQYF,TGTGCCACCAGTGACGCCCGGGACAGGGAGTGGCGGCAGTACTTC
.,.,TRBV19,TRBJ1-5,CASGKNNQPQHF,TGTGCCAGCGGGAAGAACAATCAGCCCCAGCATTTT
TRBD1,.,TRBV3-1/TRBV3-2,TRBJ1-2,CASSHLRDRDGYTF,TGTGCCAGCAGCCATCTCCGGGACAGGGATGGCTACACCTTC
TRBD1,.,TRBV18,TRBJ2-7,CASSPGQGPYEQYF,TGTGCCAGCTCACCTGGACAGGGCCCCTACGAGCAGTACTTC
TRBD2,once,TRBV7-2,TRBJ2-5,CASSPSGGWLETQYF,TGTGCCAGCAGCCCTAGCGGGGGGTGGTTAGAGACCCAGTACTTC
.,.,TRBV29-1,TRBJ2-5,CSVESGVNQETQYF,TGCAGCGTTGAATCAGGGGTTAACCAAGAGACCCAGTACTTC
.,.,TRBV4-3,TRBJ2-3,CASSHGLEGALDTQYF,TGCGCCAGCAGCCACGGACTGGAGGGGGCTCTCGATACGCAGTATTTT
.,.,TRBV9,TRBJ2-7,CASSYKSNPSAYEQYF,TGTGCCAGCAGCTACAAATCAAACCCCTCAGCCTACGAGCAGTACTTC
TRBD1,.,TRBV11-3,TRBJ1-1,CASSFDTGAEAFF,TGTGCCAGCAGCTTCGACACAGGGGCTGAAGCTTTCTTT
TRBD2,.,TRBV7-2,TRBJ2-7,CASSLTGLGLYF,TGTGCCAGCAGCTTAACGGGACTAGGTCTGTACTTC
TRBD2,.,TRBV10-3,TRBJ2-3,CAISERRSGGGDTQYF,TGTGCCATCAGTGAAAGGAGGAGCGGGGGTGGGGATACGCAGTATTTT
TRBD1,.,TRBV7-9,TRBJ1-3,CASSQTGNGNTIYF,TGTGCCAGCAGCCAGACAGGGAATGGAAACACCATATATTTT